This T cell receptor (beta chain) was captured in a study of blood T cell repertoires in COVID-19. Whole-study context: Samples of COVID-19 (acute and convalescent) were obtained from the United States, Italy and Spain.

In the study's own analysis: Nucleated cell counts were estimated from reference gene primer amplification. TCRdb keeps only in-frame clones here, not all; method: immunoSEQ multiplex PCR. The V and J calls and the clone size are those of that table, but D and trimming were determined from the DNA. The data hold over 75,000 clones, with roughly 80% observed a single time. CDR3 size: 16 residues. The sequenced sample was peripheral blood. The chain couples TRBV21-1 to TRBJ1-3; the D call TRBD1 from the table was never checked on the DNA. TRBV21-1 is a pseudogene segment. The TCR originated in a man aged 70-80 years with acute or convalescent COVID-19. CDR3 bases: TGTGCCAGCAGCCCGCGGACAGGGGGATCTGGAAACACCATATATTTT. Amino acid sequence: CASSPRTGGSGNTIYF.